This T cell receptor beta chain was obtained from a study of T cells in Graves' hyperthyroidism and ophthalmopathy. Researchers took RNA transcripts and amplified the TCR beta CDR3 regions from them. When the TCR CDR3 underwent first-round RT-PCR, the HTBI primer set was used. MiXCR, run by TCRdb on the multiplex PCR reads, gives a single entry per CDR3 protein. The sample lists hundreds of thousands of distinct CDR3 sequences, 16% seen once, with roughly 3.5% in the top ten. Subjects with ophthalmopathy showed a Clinical Activity Score no lower than 3, a NOSPECS grade no lower than 4, and a duration shorter than 3 months. Lactation, pregnancy, other autoimmune disease or uncontrolled infection excluded patients. Study-wide results and limits: Most thyroid clonotypes that were expanded above 0.001 also turned up in blood.

This clonotype has a handful of counts. Its specificity is not known. CDR1 SGHRS and CDR2 YFSETQ come from the germline V gene. V gave up 0 bases and J gave up 13 bases, with 16 bases separating them. The CDR3 length is 13 residues. The chain joins TRBV5-1 to TRBJ2-5, with D perhaps given as TRBD1 or TRBD2 (6 bases each). This TCR was recovered from a woman between 35 and 50 years old with Graves' ophthalmopathy. The sample consisted of blood. The CDR3 protein is CASSLDGTTGGYF. The DNA for the CDR3 is TGCGCCAGCAGCTTGGACGGGACAACCGGGGGGTACTTC.